A single sample is the source of the 19 T cell receptor beta chains below, sequenced in a study of cytomegalovirus exposure and HLA in healthy donors. A multiplex PCR was run with 60 Vbeta primers and 13 Jbeta primers. Clones were sequenced by immunoSEQ multiplex PCR, and TCRdb holds only the in-frame ones, with some missing. The table shows roughly 130,000 clones, with roughly three quarters occurring only once. The sequenced sample consisted of PBMCs. The receptors were gathered from a female donor in good health and CMV-seronegative.

The chain couples TRBV29-1 to TRBJ2-7; D possibly corresponds to TRBD1 (6 bases). With 5 bases removed from V and 3 bases from J, the gap between germline ends came to 14 bases. CDR1 and CDR2 from the germline V gene are SQVTM and ANQGSEA. The CDR3 extends over 13 amino acids. The CDR3 bases are TGCAGCGTTACAACAGGGCGCAGCTACGAGCAGTACTTC. Protein product: CSVTTGRSYEQYF.

The V call is TRBV18, the J call TRBJ1-5; 7 positions agree with TRBD1. Trimming removed 3 bases from V and 1 base from J; junction bases left unmatched: 3. Germline CDR1 and CDR2: KGHSH and LQKENI. CDR3 length equals 15 residues. In DNA form, the CDR3 reads TGTGCCAGCTCACCGACAGGGTCAAGCAATCAGCCCCAGCATTTT. Its protein product is CASSPTGSSNQPQHF.

The rearrangement links TRBV10-3 to TRBJ1-1; the match to TRBD1 covers 7 bases. Trimming at V came to 6 bases and at J to 11 bases, leaving 9 bases not matched to a gene. Germline V gives CDR1 ENHRY, CDR2 SYGVKD. CDR3 length equals 12 residues. Written as DNA, the CDR3 is TGTGCCATCAGCAGGGACAGCATTGAGGCTTTCTTT. Translation gives CAISRDSIEAFF.

The rearrangement uses TRBV7-3 and TRBJ2-5, with TRBD2 matching 9 bases. Germline lookup yields CDR1 SGHTA and CDR2 FQGTGA. The V gene end was trimmed by 4 bases and the J gene end by 5 bases; junction bases not matched to a gene: 8. The CDR3 consists of 15 residues. CDR3 bases: TGTGCCAGCAGCTCCAGCGGGGGGTTTCTGGAGACCCAGTACTTC. Translated, it gives CASSSSGGFLETQYF.

The V call is TRBV2, the J call TRBJ2-5; perhaps TRBD1 as D (5 bases). V dropped 6 bases and J dropped 8 bases, with 16 bases sitting between them. This CDR3 contains 13 residues. From germline, CDR1 is SNHLY and CDR2 FYNNEI. The CDR3 nucleotides read TGTGCCAGCAGGAAGGGGTTAGTCTTTACCCAGTACTTC. Amino acids: CASRKGLVFTQYF.

In this sample, this clone turned up a few times. This sequence joins TRBV7-8 and TRBJ2-1; 9 nucleotides agree with TRBD2. CDR1 and CDR2 from the germline V gene are SGHVS and FQNEAQ. This CDR3 has 17 amino acids. V gave up 4 bases and J gave up 13 bases; unmatched junction bases: 20. The CDR3 DNA reads TGTGCCAGCAGCTCCCCTGGGATGAGGCGGGAGGGCCGATTTCAGTTCTTC. This gives the protein CASSSPGMRREGRFQFF.

This chain uses TRBV19 with TRBJ1-1, with D uncertain. Germline V CDR1 and CDR2: LNHDA, SQIVND (reference sequence). The ends were cut back, 10 bases at V and 5 bases at J, with 20 bases in the middle. This CDR3 is built from 14 residues. CDR3 DNA sequence: TGTGCCACCATCCCCCGGGTTCATTCAACTGAAGCTTTCTTT. It specifies CATIPRVHSTEAFF.

The genes are TRBV18 and TRBJ2-7, with D perhaps TRBD1 (6 bases). Trimming pared 3 bases from V and 0 bases from J, leaving 15 bases between. The CDR3 runs 16 residues. Germline-derived CDR1 and CDR2 are KGHSH and LQKENI. CDR3 sequence reads: CASSPLQGKNSYEQYF. For the CDR3, the DNA is TGTGCCAGCTCACCCCTTCAGGGGAAGAACTCCTACGAGCAGTACTTC.

This clone turned up a few times. The chain uses TRBV7-9 and TRBJ1-5; no definite D call. V was pared by 2 bases and J by 5 bases, with 10 bases between. Germline V CDR1 and CDR2: SEHNR, FQNEAQ (reference sequence). CDR3 length: 14 amino acids. CDR3 residues: CASSLSRTDQPQHF. The CDR3 DNA follows: TGTGCCAGCAGCTTATCGAGAACGGATCAGCCCCAGCATTTT. The whole variable domain, filled in from reference TRBV7-9 and TRBJ1-5, reads DTGVSQNPRHKITKRGQNVTFRCDPISEHNRLYWYRQTLGQGPEFLTYFQNEAQLEKSRLLSDRFSAERPKGSFSTLEIQRTEQGDSAMYLCASSLSRTDQPQHFGDGTRLSIL.

The J gene is TRBJ2-3, the V gene TRBV29-1; possibly TRBD1 for D (6 bases). V lost 6 bases to trimming and J lost 0 bases, with 10 bases between them. In germline, CDR1 is SQVTM, CDR2 ANQGSEA. The CDR3 is made up of 13 amino acids. DNA for the CDR3: TGCAGCGTAGCGGACAGAAGCACAGATACGCAGTATTTT. Protein product: CSVADRSTDTQYF.

This chain joins TRBV7-2 and TRBJ1-6; tentative D call: TRBD1 (5 bases). The V end lost 3 bases, the J end lost 7 bases, and 10 bases lay between the germline ends. The CDR3 contains 14 residues. CDR1 and CDR2 from the germline V gene are SGHTA and FQGNSA. CDR3 region: CASSFRVRNSPLHF. The CDR3 bases are TGTGCCAGCAGCTTCAGGGTTCGGAATTCACCCCTCCACTTT.

This chain joins TRBV11-3 and TRBJ2-7; 8 nucleotides match TRBD1. Germline CDR1 is SGHNT and CDR2 is YENEEA. V shed 5 bases and J 5 bases; nucleotides not matched to a gene: 8. This CDR3 has 14 residues. Written as DNA, the CDR3 is TGTGCCAGCAGCGCCGTCGGACAGGGCAACGAGCAGTACTTC. This codes for CASSAVGQGNEQYF.

The chain uses TRBV7-8 and TRBJ1-1; a weak D match, TRBD1 (6 bases). This CDR3 has 14 amino acids. The V gene lost 5 bases and the J gene lost 0 bases, with 10 bases spanning the gap. Germline V CDR1 and CDR2: SGHVS, FQNEAQ. For the CDR3, the DNA is TGTGCCAGCAGCCACCGGGACATGAACACTGAAGCTTTCTTT. Translation: CASSHRDMNTEAFF.

The rearrangement joins TRBV9 to TRBJ2-1, with 12 bases lining up with TRBD2. J lost 2 bases, V lost 7 bases, and 13 bases had no gene match. Germline CDR1 SGDLS, CDR2 YYNGEE. CDR3 size: 18 residues. DNA for the CDR3: TGTGCCAGCTCCTTGACTAGCGGGAGATCCACCACCTACAATGAGCAGTTCTTC. Its protein product is CASSLTSGRSTTYNEQFF.

This clone was counted a few times. Other DNA sequences in the sample encode the same CDR3. V is TRBV28 and J is TRBJ2-7; D call uncertain. The germline V gene has CDR1 MDHEN and CDR2 SYDVKM. This CDR3 is built from 12 residues. Trimming cost V 3 bases and J 2 bases, with 5 bases left between them. The chain's CDR3 is CASSFTTYEQYF. The CDR3 DNA follows: TGTGCCAGCAGTTTTACTACCTACGAGCAGTACTTC.

The chain carries TRBV11-2 and TRBJ2-7, with D maybe TRBD2 (6 bases). Trimming took 3 bases from V and 9 from J, leaving 15 bases between them. CDR1 and CDR2 (germline): SGHAT, FQNNGV. This CDR3 comprises 13 residues. CDR3 bases: TGTGCCAGCAGCTTTGGAGGGCCCCTAGGGCAGTACTTC. Its protein is CASSFGGPLGQYF.

CDR3 coding DNA: TGTGCCTGGACAAGAGGGGGGGAAGGGCCTGGCTACACCTTC. Translation: CAWTRGGEGPGYTF. The chain uses TRBV30 and TRBJ1-2, with a possible D match to TRBD1 (6 bases). The germline V gene encodes CDR1 GTSNPN and CDR2 SVGIG (reference sequence). The V end lost 4 bases, the J end lost 7 bases, and 19 bases lay between the germline ends. The CDR3 is 14 residues long.

As DNA, the CDR3 is TGTGCCAGCTCACTCTGGACAGGGGAGTCTGAAGCTTTCTTT. As protein: CASSLWTGESEAFF. The V gene is TRBV18, the J gene TRBJ1-1, with TRBD1 matching 9 bases. CDR1 KGHSH and CDR2 LQKENI come from the germline V gene. The J segment lost 6 bases and the V segment lost 4 bases, leaving 6 bases of the junction unmatched. The CDR3 length is 14 residues. The entire variable domain, with the rest obtained from reference TRBV18 and TRBJ1-1, is as follows: NAGVMQNPRHLVRRRGQEARLRCSPMKGHSHVYWYRQLPEEGLKFMVYLQKENIIDESGMPKERFSAEFPKEGPSILRIQQVVRGDSAAYFCASSLWTGESEAFFGQGTRLTVV.

This clone was detected only a few times. The chain joins TRBV6-5 to TRBJ2-3, with 12 positions matching TRBD1. The CDR3 extends over 15 amino acids. The trim removed 7 bases at V and 3 bases at J, leaving 5 bases unmatched. Germline V lookup: CDR1 MNHEY, CDR2 SVGAGI. CDR3 nucleotide sequence: TGTGCCAGCACCCGGGACAGGGGGCAAACAGATACGCAGTATTTT. The encoded protein is CASTRDRGQTDTQYF.